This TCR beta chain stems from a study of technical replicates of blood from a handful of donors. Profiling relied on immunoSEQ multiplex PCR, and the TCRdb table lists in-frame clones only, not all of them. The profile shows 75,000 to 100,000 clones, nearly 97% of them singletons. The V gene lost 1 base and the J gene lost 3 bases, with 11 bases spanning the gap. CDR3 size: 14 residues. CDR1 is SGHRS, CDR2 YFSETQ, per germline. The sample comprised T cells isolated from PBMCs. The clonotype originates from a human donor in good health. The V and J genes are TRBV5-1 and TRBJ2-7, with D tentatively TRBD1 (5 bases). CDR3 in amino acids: CASSLNTGRYEQYF. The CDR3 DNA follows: TGCGCCAGCAGCTTGAATACAGGCCGCTACGAGCAGTACTTC.